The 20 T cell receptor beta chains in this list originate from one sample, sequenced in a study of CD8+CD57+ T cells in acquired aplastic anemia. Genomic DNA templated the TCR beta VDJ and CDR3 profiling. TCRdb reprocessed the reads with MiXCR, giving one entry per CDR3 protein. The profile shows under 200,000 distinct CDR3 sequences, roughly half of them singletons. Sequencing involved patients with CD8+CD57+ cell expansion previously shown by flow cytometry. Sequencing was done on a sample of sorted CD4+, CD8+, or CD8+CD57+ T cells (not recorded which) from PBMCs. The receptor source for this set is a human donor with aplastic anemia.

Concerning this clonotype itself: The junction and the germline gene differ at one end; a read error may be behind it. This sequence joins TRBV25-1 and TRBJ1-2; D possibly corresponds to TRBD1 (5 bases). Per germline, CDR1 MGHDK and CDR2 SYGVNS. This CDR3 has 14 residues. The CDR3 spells CASSAGVVNHGYTF. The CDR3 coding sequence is TGTGCCAGCAGTGCGGGGGTAGTTAACCATGGCTACACCTTC.

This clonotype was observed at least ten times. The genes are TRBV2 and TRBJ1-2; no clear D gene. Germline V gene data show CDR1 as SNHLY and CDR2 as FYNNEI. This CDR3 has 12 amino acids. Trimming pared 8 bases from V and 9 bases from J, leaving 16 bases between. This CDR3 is CASGRQGRSYTF. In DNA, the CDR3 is TGTGCCAGCGGTCGACAAGGCAGGAGCTACACCTTC.

The chain's CDR3 is CASRFTYEQYF. CDR3 bases: TGTGCCAGCAGATTCACCTACGAGCAGTACTTC. The chain links TRBV7-2 to TRBJ2-7; no definite D call. Per the germline V gene, CDR1 is SGHTA and CDR2 is FQGNSA. The CDR3 sequence is 11 residues long. V lost 6 bases to trimming and J lost 2 bases, with 5 bases between them.

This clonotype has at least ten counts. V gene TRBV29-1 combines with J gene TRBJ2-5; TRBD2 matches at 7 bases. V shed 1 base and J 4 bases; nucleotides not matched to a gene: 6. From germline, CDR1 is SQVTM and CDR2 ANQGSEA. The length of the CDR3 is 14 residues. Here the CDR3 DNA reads TGCAGCGTTGAAGGGGGGGGGGGTTTAGAGACCCAGTACTTC. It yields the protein CSVEGGGGLETQYF.

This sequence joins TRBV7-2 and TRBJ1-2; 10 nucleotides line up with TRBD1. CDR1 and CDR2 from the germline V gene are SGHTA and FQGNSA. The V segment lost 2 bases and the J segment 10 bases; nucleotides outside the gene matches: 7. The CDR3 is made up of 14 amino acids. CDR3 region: CASSLRQGAGNYTF. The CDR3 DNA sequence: TGTGCCAGCAGCTTAAGACAGGGGGCGGGGAACTACACCTTC.

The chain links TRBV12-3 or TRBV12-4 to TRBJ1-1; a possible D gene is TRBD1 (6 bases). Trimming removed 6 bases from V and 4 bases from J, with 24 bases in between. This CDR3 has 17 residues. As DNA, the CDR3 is TGTGCCAGCAGCCCGGGACATCTCACCTCCTGGGGCACTGAAGCTTTCTTT. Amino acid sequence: CASSPGHLTSWGTEAFF.

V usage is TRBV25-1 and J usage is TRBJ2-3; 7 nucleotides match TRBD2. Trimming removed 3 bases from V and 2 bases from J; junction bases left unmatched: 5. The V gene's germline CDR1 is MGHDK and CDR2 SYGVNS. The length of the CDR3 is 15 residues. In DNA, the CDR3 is TGTGCCAGCAGTGATCTAGCGGCAGCCACAGATACGCAGTATTTT. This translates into CASSDLAAATDTQYF.

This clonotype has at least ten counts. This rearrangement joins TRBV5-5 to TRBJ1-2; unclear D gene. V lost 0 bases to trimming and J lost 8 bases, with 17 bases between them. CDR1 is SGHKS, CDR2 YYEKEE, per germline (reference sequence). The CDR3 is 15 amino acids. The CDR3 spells CASSLDIDGRQGYTF. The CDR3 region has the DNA TGTGCCAGCAGCTTGGACATAGACGGGAGGCAAGGCTACACCTTC.

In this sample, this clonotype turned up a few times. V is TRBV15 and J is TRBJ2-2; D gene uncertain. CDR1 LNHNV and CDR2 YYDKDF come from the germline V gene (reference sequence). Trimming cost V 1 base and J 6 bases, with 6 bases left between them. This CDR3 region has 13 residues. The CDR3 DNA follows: TGTGCCACCAGCAGAGGTGGCGCCGGGGAGCTGTTTTTT. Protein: CATSRGGAGELFF. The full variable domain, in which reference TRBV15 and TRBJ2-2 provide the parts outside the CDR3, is DAMVIQNPRYQVTQFGKPVTLSCSQTLNHNVMYWYQQKSSQAPKLLFHYYDKDFNNEADTPDNFQSRRPNTSFCFLDIRSPGLGDTAMYLCATSRGGAGELFFGEGSRLTVL.

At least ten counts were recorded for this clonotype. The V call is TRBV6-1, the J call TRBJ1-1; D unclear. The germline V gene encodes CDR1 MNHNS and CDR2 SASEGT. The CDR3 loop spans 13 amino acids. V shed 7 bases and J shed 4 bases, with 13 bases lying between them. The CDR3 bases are TGTGCCAGCAACCAGGTCCGTGGCACTGAAGCTTTCTTT. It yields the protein CASNQVRGTEAFF.

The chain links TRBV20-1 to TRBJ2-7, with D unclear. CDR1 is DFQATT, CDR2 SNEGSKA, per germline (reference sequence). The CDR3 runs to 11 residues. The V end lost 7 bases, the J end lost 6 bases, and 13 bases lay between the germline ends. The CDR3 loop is CSVRSGREQYF. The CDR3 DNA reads TGCAGTGTTAGGTCCGGGCGCGAGCAGTACTTC.

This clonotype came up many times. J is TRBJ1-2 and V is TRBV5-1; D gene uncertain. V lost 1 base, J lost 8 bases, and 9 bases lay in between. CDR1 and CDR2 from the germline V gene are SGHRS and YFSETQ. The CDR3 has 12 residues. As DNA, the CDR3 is TGCGCCAGCAGCTTGACTACGGGGGGCTACACCTTC. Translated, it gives CASSLTTGGYTF.

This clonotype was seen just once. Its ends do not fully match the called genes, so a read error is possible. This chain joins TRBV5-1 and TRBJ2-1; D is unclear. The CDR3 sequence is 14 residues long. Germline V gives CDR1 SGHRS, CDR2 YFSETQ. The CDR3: CASSLRLGYNGQFF. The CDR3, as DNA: TGCGCCAGCAGCCTCCGTCTCGGATACAATGGGCAGTTCTTC.

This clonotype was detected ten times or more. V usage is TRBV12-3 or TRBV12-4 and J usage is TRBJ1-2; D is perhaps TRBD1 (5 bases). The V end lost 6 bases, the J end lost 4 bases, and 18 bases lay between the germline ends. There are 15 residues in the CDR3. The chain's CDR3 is CASSFPGRRGYGYTF. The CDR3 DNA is TGTGCCAGCAGCTTTCCAGGACGGAGGGGCTATGGCTACACCTTC.

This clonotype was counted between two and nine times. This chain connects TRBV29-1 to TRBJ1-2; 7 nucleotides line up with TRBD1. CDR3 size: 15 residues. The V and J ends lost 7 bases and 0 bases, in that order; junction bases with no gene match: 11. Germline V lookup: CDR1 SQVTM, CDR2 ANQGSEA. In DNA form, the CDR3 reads TGCAGCGCTCCAACCCCAGGGGGAGCTAACTATGGCTACACCTTC. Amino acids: CSAPTPGGANYGYTF.

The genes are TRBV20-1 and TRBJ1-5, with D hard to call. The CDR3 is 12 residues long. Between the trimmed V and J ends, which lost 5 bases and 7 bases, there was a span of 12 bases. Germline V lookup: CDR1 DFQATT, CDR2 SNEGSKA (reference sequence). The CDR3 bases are TGCAGTGCTGCTCGGAAGGACCAGCCCCAGCATTTT. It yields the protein CSAARKDQPQHF.

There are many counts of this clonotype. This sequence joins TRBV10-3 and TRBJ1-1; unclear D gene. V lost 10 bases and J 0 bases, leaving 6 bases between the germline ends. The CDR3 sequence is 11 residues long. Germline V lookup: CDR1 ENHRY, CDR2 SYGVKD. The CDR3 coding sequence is TGTGCCACGACTCTGAACACTGAAGCTTTCTTT. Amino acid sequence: CATTLNTEAFF.

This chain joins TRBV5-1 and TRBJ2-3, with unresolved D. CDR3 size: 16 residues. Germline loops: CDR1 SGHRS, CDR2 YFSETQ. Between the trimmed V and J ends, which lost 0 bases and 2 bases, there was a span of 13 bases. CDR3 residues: CASSLAGTLATDTQYF. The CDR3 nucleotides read TGCGCCAGCAGCTTGGCCGGCACGTTAGCCACAGATACGCAGTATTTT.

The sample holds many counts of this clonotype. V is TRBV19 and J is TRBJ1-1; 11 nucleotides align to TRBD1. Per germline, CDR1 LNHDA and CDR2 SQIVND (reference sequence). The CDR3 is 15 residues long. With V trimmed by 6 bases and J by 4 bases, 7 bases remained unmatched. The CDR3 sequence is CASSAGQGALTEAFF. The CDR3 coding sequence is TGTGCCAGTAGCGCCGGACAGGGGGCGCTCACTGAAGCTTTCTTT.

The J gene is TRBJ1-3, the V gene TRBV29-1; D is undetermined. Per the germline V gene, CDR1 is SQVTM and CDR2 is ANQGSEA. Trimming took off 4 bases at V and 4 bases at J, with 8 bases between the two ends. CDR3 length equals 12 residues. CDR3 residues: CSVGDGGNTIYF. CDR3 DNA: TGCAGCGTTGGAGACGGAGGAAACACCATATATTTT.